Listed below are T cell receptor beta chains from one sample, sequenced in a study of shared clonotypes between healthy human individuals. The repertoire was sequenced with immunoSEQ multiplex PCR; TCRdb's copy has only in-frame clones and lacks some. This table has around 1,900,000 clones, around 93% appearing once. Specimen: naive CD8+ T cells from PBMCs. All receptors derive from a man younger than 35 in good health. Some clones in this sample may be carry-over from other donors' samples. The CDR3 runs from the conserved cysteine through the conserved F or W. Each record gives: D gene, J gene, V gene, clone size, CDR3 DNA, CDR3 protein. The D gene is left open where the match is weak. Expanded clones get a size class; other rows say once, few or many, or leave the size out.

D: TRBD2; J: TRBJ2-5; V: TRBV27; size: .; DNA: TGTGCCAGCAGTTCCATACCGGGACTAGCGGACCAAGAGACCCAGTACTTC; CDR3: CASSSIPGLADQETQYF
D: .; J: TRBJ1-1; V: TRBV30; size: .; DNA: TGTGCCCGGAGTGTTGGCCCGTATGAAGCTTTCTTT; CDR3: CARSVGPYEAFF
D: .; J: TRBJ2-7; V: TRBV11-2; size: .; DNA: TGTGCCAGCAGCTTTCTGATCTACGAGCAGTACTTC; CDR3: CASSFLIYEQYF
D: .; J: TRBJ1-4; V: TRBV6-6; size: .; DNA: TGTGCCAGCAGTTACTCGATCGTCGACGGTGAAAAACTGTTTTTT; CDR3: CASSYSIVDGEKLFF
D: .; J: TRBJ2-5; V: TRBV5-1; size: .; DNA: TGCGCCAGCAGCTTTACTTTGGGGGAGCAAGAGACCCAGTACTTC; CDR3: CASSFTLGEQETQYF
D: .; J: TRBJ2-1; V: TRBV7-8; size: .; DNA: TGTGCCAGCAGCTGGGGCTCCACCTACAATGAGCAGTTCTTC; CDR3: CASSWGSTYNEQFF
D: TRBD1; J: TRBJ2-7; V: TRBV4-1; size: .; DNA: TGCGCCAGCAGCCGACTCCTGGCCCCGGACAGGTTCTACGAGCAGTACTTC; CDR3: CASSRLLAPDRFYEQYF
D: TRBD1; J: TRBJ1-6; V: TRBV6-5; size: .; DNA: TGTGCCAGTGAACCGGGACAGGGACTTTCACCCCTCCACTTT; CDR3: CASEPGQGLSPLHF
D: .; J: TRBJ2-1; V: TRBV6-6; size: .; DNA: TGTGCCAGTCTAGAGAGCTCCTACAATGAGCAGTTCTTC; CDR3: CASLESSYNEQFF
D: .; J: TRBJ1-3; V: TRBV11-2; size: .; DNA: TGTGCCAGCAGCGTACCAGCGGGGTCTGGAAACACCATATATTTT; CDR3: CASSVPAGSGNTIYF
D: .; J: TRBJ1-3; V: TRBV15; size: .; DNA: TGTGCCACCAGCGGAAGACAGGACCCCTCTGGAAACACCATATATTTT; CDR3: CATSGRQDPSGNTIYF
D: TRBD2; J: TRBJ2-1; V: TRBV5-1; size: once; DNA: TGCGCCAGCAGCTTCTCAACTAGCGGGCCCCTCCTCTTC; CDR3: CASSFSTSGPLLF
D: .; J: TRBJ1-4; V: TRBV27; size: .; DNA: TGTGCCAGCTCCCTCACCGGGTATGAAAAACTGTTTTTT; CDR3: CASSLTGYEKLFF
D: .; J: TRBJ2-7; V: TRBV7-8; size: once; DNA: TGTGCCAGCAGCCACCCTAAAGGGGTCAACGAGCAGTACTTC; CDR3: CASSHPKGVNEQYF
D: .; J: TRBJ1-1; V: TRBV6-5; size: few; DNA: TGTGCCAGCAGCCTCGGTGGGAACACTGAAGCTTTCTTT; CDR3: CASSLGGNTEAFF
D: .; J: TRBJ1-4; V: TRBV5-5; size: once; DNA: TGTGCCAGCAGCTGGGCCGGGGCAACTAATGAAAAACTGTTTTTT; CDR3: CASSWAGATNEKLFF
D: TRBD2; J: TRBJ2-1; V: TRBV5-5; size: .; DNA: TGTGCCAGCAGCCCGACTAGCGGGAGTTTGTATGAGCAGTTCTTC; CDR3: CASSPTSGSLYEQFF
D: .; J: TRBJ1-1; V: TRBV19; size: .; DNA: TGTGCCAGTAGTATTCCGACTGAAGCTTTCTTT; CDR3: CASSIPTEAFF
D: TRBD1; J: TRBJ2-1; V: TRBV7-6; size: once; DNA: TGTGCCAGCAGCTCACGACAGGGGGCATTGTTCAATGAGCAGTTCTTC; CDR3: CASSSRQGALFNEQFF
D: .; J: TRBJ1-2; V: TRBV10-3; size: .; DNA: TGTGCCATCAGTGAGTCGACCAGAAGCGACTATGGCTACACCTTC; CDR3: CAISESTRSDYGYTF
D: TRBD1; J: TRBJ1-2; V: TRBV5-4; size: .; DNA: TGTGCCAGCAGCTTGGGGACAGGGTTGGGCTATGGCTACACCTTC; CDR3: CASSLGTGLGYGYTF
D: TRBD2; J: TRBJ2-7; V: TRBV29-1; size: .; DNA: TGCAGCGCTCGAACCGGGACTAGCTACGAGCAGTACTTC; CDR3: CSARTGTSYEQYF
D: TRBD1; J: TRBJ2-3; V: TRBV2; size: .; DNA: TGTGCCAGCAGAAAAGACAGGGTATCCCCCACAGATACGCAGTATTTT; CDR3: CASRKDRVSPTDTQYF
D: .; J: TRBJ2-4; V: TRBV4-3; size: .; DNA: TGCGCCAGCAGCCAAGATTTGGAGGACAGAGAGAAAAACATTCAGTACTTC; CDR3: CASSQDLEDREKNIQYF
D: .; J: TRBJ2-1; V: TRBV27; size: .; DNA: TGTGCCAGCAGTTTATCGCGGAGACCCAGGATTAATGAGCAGTTCTTC; CDR3: CASSLSRRPRINEQFF
D: .; J: TRBJ1-3; V: TRBV4-1; size: .; DNA: TGCGCCAGCAGCCCGGACGGATTCTCTGGAAACACCATATATTTT; CDR3: CASSPDGFSGNTIYF
D: .; J: TRBJ1-2; V: TRBV5-1; size: .; DNA: TGCACCAGCAGCCCCCTTTCAGGGTATGGCTACACCTTC; CDR3: CTSSPLSGYGYTF
D: TRBD1; J: TRBJ1-2; V: TRBV25-1; size: .; DNA: TGTGCCAGCAGTGAATCAGGGGGGAAATTCTACTATGGCTACACCTTC; CDR3: CASSESGGKFYYGYTF
D: .; J: TRBJ1-2; V: TRBV4-3; size: .; DNA: TGCGCCAGCAGCCAAATCAGGGCGTCTAACTATGGCTACACCTTC; CDR3: CASSQIRASNYGYTF
D: .; J: TRBJ1-4; V: TRBV7-8; size: .; DNA: TGTGCCAGCAGCTACCTAGGTGGATCTGAGGAAAAACTGTTTTTT; CDR3: CASSYLGGSEEKLFF
D: TRBD1; J: TRBJ2-1; V: TRBV7-9; size: .; DNA: TGTGCCAGCAGCTTGACCGGGACAGGTAACAATGAGCAGTTCTTC; CDR3: CASSLTGTGNNEQFF
D: TRBD1; J: TRBJ1-2; V: TRBV6-1; size: once; DNA: TGTGCCAGCAGGGAGGACAGGGGGCATGGCTACACCTTC; CDR3: CASREDRGHGYTF